This TCR beta chain was recovered during a study of CXCR3-negative and CXCR3-positive naive CD8 T cells. The study made its TRB cDNA libraries by 5' RACE, adding UMI labels. TCRdb re-called the 5' RACE reads; every CDR3 protein appears as one record, without DNA. The sample holds 100,000 to 150,000 distinct CDR3 sequences. The germline gives CDR1 LGHDT, CDR2 YNNKEL (reference sequence). The CDR3 is 15 amino acids. The material sequenced was naive CXCR3- CD8+ T cells from blood. Subset here: CD45RO-CCR7+CD27+CD95- naive CD8+ T cells lacking CXCR3 (TNR3-). This chain links TRBV3-1 with TRBJ2-3. The receptor was derived from a human donor in good health. Some clones in this sample may be carry-over from other donors' samples. The CDR3 region is CASSQDGMVTDTQYF.